These 13 T cell receptor beta chains originate from one sample sequenced in a study of blood T cell repertoires in COVID-19 (dated by TCRdb to 2020 to 2022). The library was built by means of the immunoSEQ multiplex PCR assay. Not all clones reach the TCRdb copy of this immuneACCESS table, which keeps in-frame sequences only. Checked studies attribute under half of the gap to unresolved V genes and leave the rest unexplained. The sample records 170,000 or so clones, more than 70% of which are singletons. The ten largest clones take up about 7% of the sample. Sequenced: peripheral blood. These receptor sequences come from a middle-aged man with active or convalescent COVID-19.

This chain joins TRBV6-1 and TRBJ2-3; 7 bases map to TRBD1. This CDR3 comprises 15 residues. After removal of 2 bases from V and 0 bases from J, the junction contained 2 bases not matched to a gene. The germline gives CDR1 MNHNS, CDR2 SASEGT. As DNA, the CDR3 is TGTGCCAGCAGTGAAATGGGACAGAGCACAGATACGCAGTATTTT. Translation: CASSEMGQSTDTQYF.

The J gene is TRBJ1-3, the V gene TRBV2, with 10 bases fitting TRBD1. Germline loops: CDR1 SNHLY, CDR2 FYNNEI. The CDR3 extends over 16 amino acids. Germline trimming cut 4 bases from V and 0 bases from J; bases unmatched to any gene: 3. The CDR3 coding sequence is TGTGCCAGCAGTGGGACAGGGGGGTCCTCTGGAAACACCATATATTTT. Translated, it gives CASSGTGGSSGNTIYF.

The chain employs TRBV7-2 and TRBJ2-3, with 8 bases identical to TRBD1. Looked up from germline, CDR1 is SGHTA and CDR2 is FQGNSA. J lost 7 bases, V lost 3 bases, and 6 bases had no gene match. This CDR3 has 14 residues. The CDR3 nucleotides are TGTGCCAGCAGCTTCGACAGGGGCTACCATACGCAGTATTTT. The encoded protein is CASSFDRGYHTQYF.

This clone occurred a few times. The genes are TRBV4-2 and TRBJ1-6; 8 bases agree with TRBD1. Trimming at V came to 3 bases and at J to 7 bases, leaving 11 bases not matched to a gene. CDR1 and CDR2 (germline): LGHNA, YNFKEQ. This CDR3 is built from 17 residues. The CDR3 protein is CASSHLGAGGNNSPLHF. The CDR3 coding sequence is TGTGCCAGCAGCCACCTAGGAGCAGGGGGCAACAATTCACCCCTCCACTTT.

In this sample, this clone turned up a few times. The chain couples TRBV14 to TRBJ1-6, with 7 bases aligning to TRBD1. With 1 base clipped from V and 7 bases from J, the junction kept 4 bases outside the gene matches. The CDR3 totals 15 residues. Per the germline V gene, CDR1 is SGHDN and CDR2 is FVKESK. The CDR3 here is CASSQGQGANSPLHF. The CDR3 DNA reads TGTGCCAGCAGCCAAGGACAGGGCGCAAATTCACCCCTCCACTTT.

The V and J genes are TRBV4-1 and TRBJ2-2; D might be TRBD2 (5 bases). The CDR3 sequence is 16 residues long. The germline V gene encodes CDR1 MGHRA and CDR2 YSYEKL. V was pared by 3 bases and J by 4 bases, with 15 bases between. The CDR3 nucleotides read TGCGCCAGCAGCCACAGATCTAGCCTGGGCACCGGGGAGCTGTTTTTT. Protein product: CASSHRSSLGTGELFF.

The chain carries TRBV29-1 and TRBJ2-3, with D maybe TRBD1 (6 bases). The CDR3 is made up of 14 amino acids. Germline V gene lookup returns CDR1 SQVTM and CDR2 ANQGSEA. The germline V and J ends were trimmed by 6 bases and 3 bases, with 16 bases remaining between them. CDR3 amino acids: CSVRARGETDTQYF. The CDR3, as DNA: TGCAGCGTCCGGGCCAGGGGAGAGACAGATACGCAGTATTTT.

This chain joins TRBV19 and TRBJ2-1; D is undetermined. This CDR3 is built from 15 residues. Germline-derived CDR1 and CDR2 are LNHDA and SQIVND (reference sequence). With 4 bases removed from V and 4 bases from J, the gap between germline ends came to 14 bases. CDR3 sequence: CASSTGFPQYNEQFF. The CDR3 bases are TGTGCCAGTAGTACTGGCTTTCCTCAATACAATGAGCAGTTCTTC.

This sequence joins TRBV27 and TRBJ2-7; D perhaps matches TRBD1 (6 bases). V gave up 7 bases and J gave up 6 bases, with 16 bases separating them. CDR3 length: 13 amino acids. Germline assignment: CDR1 MNHEY and CDR2 SMNVEV (reference sequence). The CDR3 DNA sequence: TGTGCCAGCAAATTCGGGACACTCGGCGAGCAGTACTTC. Translating gives CASKFGTLGEQYF.

The rearrangement uses TRBV7-2 and TRBJ2-1, with TRBD1 identical over 8 bases. Looked up from germline, CDR1 is SGHTA and CDR2 is FQGNSA. The trim removed 5 bases at V and 8 bases at J, leaving 11 bases unmatched. The CDR3 is made up of 15 amino acids. In DNA, the CDR3 is TGTGCCAGCAGCCCCCGTTCCTCAGGGGGCGATGAGCAGTTCTTC. Residues: CASSPRSSGGDEQFF.

The genes are TRBV3-1 (or the pseudogene TRBV3-2) and TRBJ2-7, with 10 positions matching TRBD1. The CDR3 consists of 17 residues. Germline values: CDR1 LGHDT, CDR2 YNNKEL (reference sequence). Trimming took 1 base from V and 6 from J; bases not matched to a gene: 12. CDR3 sequence (DNA): TGTGCCAGCAGCCAAGTTGACAGGGACAGGGGTAATTGCGAGCAGTACTTC. This gives the protein CASSQVDRDRGNCEQYF.

The chain joins TRBV15 to TRBJ2-5; D might be TRBD2 (5 bases). The germline CDR1 and CDR2 sequences are LNHNV and YYDKDF (reference sequence). V lost 5 bases, J lost 5 bases, and 9 bases lay in between. The CDR3 extends over 12 amino acids. CDR3 nucleotide sequence: TGTGCCACCAGCCGGGATACCGAGACCCAGTACTTC. Translation: CATSRDTETQYF.

This clone was detected a few times. The rearrangement links TRBV30 to TRBJ2-1, with TRBD2 identical over 9 bases. In germline, CDR1 is GTSNPN, CDR2 SVGIG (reference sequence). The CDR3 loop spans 14 amino acids. The V segment lost 4 bases and the J segment 3 bases; nucleotides outside the gene matches: 4. CDR3 coding DNA: TGTGCCTGGATCCCGCGGGAGGGCTACAATGAGCAGTTCTTC. Amino acids: CAWIPREGYNEQFF.